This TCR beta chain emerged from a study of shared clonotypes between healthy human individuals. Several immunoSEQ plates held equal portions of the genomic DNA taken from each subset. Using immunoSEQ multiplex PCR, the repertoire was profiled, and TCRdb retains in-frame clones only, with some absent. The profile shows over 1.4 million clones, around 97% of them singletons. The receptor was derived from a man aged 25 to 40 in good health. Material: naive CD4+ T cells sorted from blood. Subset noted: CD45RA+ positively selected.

The CDR3 sequence is CASSLVGQGGKLFF. CDR3 DNA: TGTGCCAGCAGCTTGGTTGGACAGGGGGGAAAACTGTTTTTT. The genes are TRBV5-6 and TRBJ1-4; 10 positions agree with TRBD1. CDR3 length: 14 residues. V gave up 0 bases and J gave up 10 bases; unmatched junction bases: 3. Germline CDR1 is SGHDT and CDR2 is YYEEEE.